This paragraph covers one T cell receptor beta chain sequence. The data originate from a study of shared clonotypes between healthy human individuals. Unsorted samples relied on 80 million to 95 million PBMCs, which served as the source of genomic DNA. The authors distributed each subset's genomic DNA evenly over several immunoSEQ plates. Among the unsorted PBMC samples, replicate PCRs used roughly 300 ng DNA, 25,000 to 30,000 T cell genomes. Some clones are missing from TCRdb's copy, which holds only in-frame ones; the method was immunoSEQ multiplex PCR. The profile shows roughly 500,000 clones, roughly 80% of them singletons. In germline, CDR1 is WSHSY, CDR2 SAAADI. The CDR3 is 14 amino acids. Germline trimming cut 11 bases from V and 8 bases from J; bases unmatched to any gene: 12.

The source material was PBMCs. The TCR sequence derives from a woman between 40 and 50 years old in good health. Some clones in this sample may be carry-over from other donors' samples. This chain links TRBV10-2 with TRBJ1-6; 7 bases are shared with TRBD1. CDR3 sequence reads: CAVRPGQRDSPLHF. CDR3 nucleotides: TGCGCCGTAAGACCGGGACAGAGGGATTCACCCCTCCACTTT.